This T cell receptor (beta chain) was documented in a study of T-cell memory formation after mild COVID-19. Study-level results: Some SARS-CoV-2-responding clones were already detected in memory before infection.

This clonotype appeared a few times. The antigen is undetermined. TCRdb re-called the 5' RACE reads with MiXCR, one entry per CDR3 protein. The data hold approximately 580,000 distinct CDR3 sequences, with roughly 22% observed a single time. The receptor's source is an adult woman who had mild COVID-19 (a few samples of this study predate the infection). Cell type and time point are not known. The sample consisted of PBMCs or a T cell subset sorted from them (not recorded which).

The CDR3 coding sequence is TGCGCCAGCAGCTTGGGAGACAGAAGGGGCTACACCTTC. It translates to CASSLGDRRGYTF. The gene calls are TRBV5-1 and TRBJ1-2; TRBD1 is a possible D gene (5 bases). Between the trimmed V and J ends, which lost 0 bases and 8 bases, there was a span of 11 bases. The germline V gene encodes CDR1 SGHRS and CDR2 YFSETQ. The CDR3 has 13 residues.